This paragraph reports one T cell receptor (beta chain). The CDR3 covers 16 residues. V shed 4 bases and J 7 bases; nucleotides not matched to a gene: 7. Germline-derived CDR1 and CDR2 are LNHDA and SQIVND (reference sequence). TCRdb used MiXCR to reprocess the RACE reads, holding one entry per CDR3 protein. The profile shows around 380,000 distinct CDR3 sequences, around 4.8% of them singletons. These data belong to a study of human T cells and chemical hapten exposure. The time point here: patch test 1, 2 weeks after DPC sensitization. This sample's treatment: therapeutic diphenylcyclopropenone sensitization with weekly scalp DPC.

This receptor was obtained from a woman in her forties or fifties with alopecia areata. Some clones in this sample may be carry-over from other donors' samples. The chain couples TRBV19 to TRBJ2-1, with TRBD2 matching over 13 bases. Sequencing was performed on whole blood, taken in connection with sensitization to the hapten diphenylcyclopropenone (DPC). The CDR3 DNA reads TGTGCCAGTAGTAGAATTTCACTAGCGGGGGGGAATGAGCAGTTCTTC. Translating gives CASSRISLAGGNEQFF.